Below, 21 T cell receptor beta chains from the same sample are listed, as sequenced in a study of T cell repertoires and Cas9 in healthy adults (dated by TCRdb to 2016 to 2018). The library relied on the immunoSEQ multiplex PCR assay. Held by TCRdb, this immuneACCESS table contains in-frame sequences only and omits some clones. Under half of the omission traces to an unresolved V gene where checked; the cause of the rest is unknown. Here the sample has 20,000 to 25,000 clones; more than 90% occur a single time. Of the sample, about 0.69% falls within the top ten clones. Sequencing input: CD4+ effector T cells (CD127+, CD25-, CD137-, CD154-) from PBMCs; culture status not recorded. The receptors originated from a human donor in good health.

The chain joins TRBV2 to TRBJ1-2, with no clear D. The ends were cut back, 2 bases at V and 7 bases at J, with 11 bases in the middle. Germline V gene lookup returns CDR1 SNHLY and CDR2 FYNNEI. The CDR3 loop spans 13 amino acids. CDR3 in DNA: TGTGCCAGCAGTGAAACCCGGGTTCTTGGCTACACCTTC. Its translation is CASSETRVLGYTF.

The count of this clone is one. This rearrangement joins TRBV6-1 to TRBJ1-1; no clear D gene. Germline V gives CDR1 MNHNS, CDR2 SASEGT. The V and J ends lost 10 bases and 4 bases respectively, with 16 bases between them. This CDR3 comprises 13 residues. In nucleotides, the CDR3 is TGTGCCACCCTGGCTTCCCCGACCACTGAAGCTTTCTTT. It codes for CATLASPTTEAFF.

The gene calls are TRBV7-9 and TRBJ2-5, with 12 bases aligning to TRBD2. Germline V CDR1 and CDR2: SEHNR, FQNEAQ (reference sequence). With V trimmed by 2 bases and J by 5 bases, 6 bases remained unmatched. The CDR3 length is 16 residues. In DNA form, the CDR3 reads TGTGCCAGCAGCTTAACAACTAGCGGGGGGTTGGAGACCCAGTACTTC. Translated: CASSLTTSGGLETQYF.

The chain joins TRBV2 to TRBJ1-5; TRBD1 might be the D (6 bases). V lost 6 bases, J lost 3 bases, and 12 bases lay in between. Germline assignment: CDR1 SNHLY and CDR2 FYNNEI. CDR3 length: 14 residues. CDR3 sequence reads: CASRTQGSNQPQHF. The CDR3 DNA sequence: TGTGCCAGCAGGACACAGGGTTCCAATCAGCCCCAGCATTTT. Full variable domain (remainder filled in from reference TRBV2 and TRBJ1-5): EPEVTQTPSHQVTQMGQEVILRCVPISNHLYFYWYRQILGQKVEFLVSFYNNEISEKSEIFDDQFSVERPDGSNFTLKIRSTKLEDSAMYFCASRTQGSNQPQHFGDGTRLSIL.

The V call is TRBV4-1, the J call TRBJ1-1; D perhaps matches TRBD1 (6 bases). CDR1 MGHRA and CDR2 YSYEKL come from the germline V gene. The CDR3 covers 17 residues. Trimming took off 1 base at V and 4 bases at J, with 19 bases between the two ends. CDR3 region: CASSQVALDRRGTEAFF. The CDR3 DNA sequence: TGCGCCAGCAGCCAAGTTGCCCTCGACAGGCGGGGCACTGAAGCTTTCTTT.

The V gene is TRBV4-1, the J gene TRBJ2-7; 8 bases fit TRBD2. The length of the CDR3 is 14 residues. CDR1 and CDR2 from the germline V gene are MGHRA and YSYEKL. Trimming took 0 bases from V and 13 from J; bases not matched to a gene: 11. CDR3 amino acids: CASSQDPFSGGQYF. DNA of the CDR3: TGCGCCAGCAGCCAAGATCCTTTCTCGGGGGGGCAATACTTC.

This clone was seen just once. The chain joins TRBV5-5 to TRBJ2-2, with 7 bases lining up with TRBD2. V was pared by 4 bases and J by 5 bases, with 2 bases of the junction left unmatched. Germline values: CDR1 SGHKS, CDR2 YYEKEE (reference sequence). The CDR3 is 13 amino acids. The DNA of the CDR3 is TGTGCCAGCAGCGTGCGGGGGACCGGGGAGCTGTTTTTT. Protein: CASSVRGTGELFF.

V gene TRBV5-1 combines with J gene TRBJ2-7, with D possibly matching TRBD1 (5 bases). Germline V gene sequence: CDR1 SGHRS, CDR2 YFSETQ. The CDR3 loop spans 16 amino acids. V was shortened by 0 bases and J by 3 bases, with 16 bases between the two germline ends. The CDR3, as DNA: TGCGCCAGCAGCTTGGGGTCTAGGGCAGGGCGCTACGAGCAGTACTTC. This encodes CASSLGSRAGRYEQYF.

The CDR3 DNA reads as TGTGCCACCAGACGGACGGGCTCCTACGAGCAGTACTTC. Encoded protein: CATRRTGSYEQYF. The chain joins TRBV15 to TRBJ2-7; D gene uncertain. The V gene lost 6 bases and the J gene lost 0 bases, with 9 bases spanning the gap. Germline values: CDR1 LNHNV, CDR2 YYDKDF (reference sequence). The CDR3 is 13 amino acids.

The chain is built from TRBV7-2 and TRBJ2-2; no reliable D call. This CDR3 has 15 amino acids. Germline V gene lookup returns CDR1 SGHTA and CDR2 FQGNSA. Trimming shortened V by 3 bases and J by 2 bases, and 10 bases separated the two germline ends. The CDR3 DNA reads TGTGCCAGCAGCTTTGGCGGAAGCAACACCGGGGAGCTGTTTTTT. This gives the protein CASSFGGSNTGELFF.

CDR3 bases: TGCGCCAGCAGCTCCGGGGGCTATGAGACTTCCGGCTACACCTTC. Amino acid sequence: CASSSGGYETSGYTF. The chain is built from TRBV5-1 and TRBJ1-2; possible D gene TRBD1, 6 bases. V lost 3 bases and J 8 bases, leaving 20 bases between the germline ends. This CDR3 is 15 amino acids long. Germline V gene data show CDR1 as SGHRS and CDR2 as YFSETQ.

The rearrangement joins TRBV6-5 to TRBJ2-7; 7 nucleotides agree with TRBD1. The V gene end was trimmed by 6 bases and the J gene end by 3 bases; junction bases not matched to a gene: 2. Germline V gene data show CDR1 as MNHEY and CDR2 as SVGAGI. The CDR3 is 12 residues long. The DNA of the CDR3 is TGTGCCAGCAGCCGACAGGGCTACGAGCAGTACTTC. The encoded protein is CASSRQGYEQYF.

The chain combines TRBV5-1 with TRBJ1-1; D unclear. Trimming removed 0 bases from V and 5 bases from J, with 14 bases in between. The CDR3 totals 15 residues. Germline V gene sequence: CDR1 SGHRS, CDR2 YFSETQ. The CDR3 protein is CASSLGRPANTEAFF. Here the CDR3 DNA reads TGCGCCAGCAGCTTGGGCCGCCCTGCGAATACTGAAGCTTTCTTT.

J is TRBJ2-1 and V is TRBV2; D might be TRBD1 (5 bases). CDR3 size: 15 residues. The ends were cut back, 6 bases at V and 5 bases at J, with 17 bases in the middle. CDR1 is SNHLY and CDR2 is FYNNEI in the germline V gene. Written as DNA, the CDR3 is TGTGCCAGCAGCTACGACAGATATATGGACAATGAGCAGTTCTTC. Translated: CASSYDRYMDNEQFF.

This clone was seen once. The rearrangement uses TRBV2 and TRBJ2-7, with 9 bases aligning to TRBD2. The length of the CDR3 is 14 residues. V dropped 4 bases and J dropped 4; count of bases not matched to a gene: 5. Germline V gene lookup returns CDR1 SNHLY and CDR2 FYNNEI. DNA of the CDR3: TGTGCCAGCAGTGGGGTAGCGGGGGATTACGAGCAGTACTTC. This codes for CASSGVAGDYEQYF.

The sample holds one count of this clone. The J gene is TRBJ2-5, the V gene TRBV5-6; no firm D call. From germline, CDR1 is SGHDT and CDR2 YYEEEE. The V end was cut by 7 bases, the J end by 5 bases, with 9 bases between. The CDR3 consists of 11 residues. The CDR3 loop is CASGYLETQYF. The CDR3 region has the DNA TGTGCCAGCGGTTATTTGGAGACCCAGTACTTC.

V is TRBV2 and J is TRBJ1-1; the D gene is possibly TRBD1 (5 bases). This CDR3 spans 14 amino acids. V was clipped by 4 bases and J by 5 bases, with 14 bases between them. Germline V gene data show CDR1 as SNHLY and CDR2 as FYNNEI. CDR3 DNA: TGTGCCAGCAGTGGCCGGGACGTGGATACTGAAGCTTTCTTT. It is translated as CASSGRDVDTEAFF. The whole variable domain, remainder taken from reference TRBV2 and TRBJ1-1, is EPEVTQTPSHQVTQMGQEVILRCVPISNHLYFYWYRQILGQKVEFLVSFYNNEISEKSEIFDDQFSVERPDGSNFTLKIRSTKLEDSAMYFCASSGRDVDTEAFFGQGTRLTVV.

The rearrangement links TRBV6-4 to TRBJ2-2, with TRBD2 identical over 11 bases. The CDR3 is 16 amino acids. The junction had 0 bases not matched to a gene; V was cut back by 3 bases and J by 0 bases. CDR1 MRHNA and CDR2 SNTAGT come from the germline V gene. CDR3 nucleotide sequence: TGTGCCAGCAGTGAACTAGCGGGGGCGAACACCGGGGAGCTGTTTTTT. It encodes CASSELAGANTGELFF.

The chain carries TRBV6-5 and TRBJ1-1, with D perhaps TRBD1 (6 bases). V dropped 8 bases and J dropped 0 bases, with 16 bases sitting between them. There are 15 residues in the CDR3. Germline loops: CDR1 MNHEY, CDR2 SVGAGI. Written as DNA, the CDR3 is TGTGCCAGCCGGCGGGGGCCCTTATTGAACACTGAAGCTTTCTTT. Translating it yields CASRRGPLLNTEAFF.

The chain has TRBV5-6 and TRBJ2-5, with TRBD1 matching 10 bases. Germline CDR1 reads SGHDT; CDR2 reads YYEEEE. CDR3 length: 18 residues. V lost 0 bases and J lost 0; bases outside the gene matches: 8. The CDR3 DNA is TGTGCCAGCAGCTTGGTCGGATTTGGGACAGGGGACCAAGAGACCCAGTACTTC. The encoded protein is CASSLVGFGTGDQETQYF.

V usage is TRBV4-2 and J usage is TRBJ1-6, with a tentative D call TRBD1 (5 bases). The germline CDR1 and CDR2 sequences are LGHNA and YNFKEQ. This CDR3 is 17 amino acids long. V shed 0 bases and J shed 1 base, with 10 bases lying between them. The CDR3 loop reads CASSQDLRGSYNSPLHF. CDR3 nucleotides: TGTGCCAGCAGCCAAGATTTAAGGGGATCCTATAATTCACCCCTCCACTTT.